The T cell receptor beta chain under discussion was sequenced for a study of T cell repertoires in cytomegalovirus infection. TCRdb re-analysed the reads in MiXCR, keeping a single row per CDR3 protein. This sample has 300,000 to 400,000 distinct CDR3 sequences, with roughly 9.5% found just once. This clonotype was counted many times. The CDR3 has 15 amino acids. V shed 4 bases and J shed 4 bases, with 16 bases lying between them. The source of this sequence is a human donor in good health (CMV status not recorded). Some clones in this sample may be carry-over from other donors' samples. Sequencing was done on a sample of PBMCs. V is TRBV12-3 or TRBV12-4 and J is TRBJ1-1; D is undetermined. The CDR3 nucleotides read TGTGCCAGCAGTTCCCTGCACCGGGCCCCCACTGAAGCTTTCTTT. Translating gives CASSSLHRAPTEAFF.